The 13 T cell receptor beta chains below come from one sample, sequenced in a study of blood T cell repertoires in COVID-19. Here immunoSEQ multiplex PCR was the method, and the copy in TCRdb shows in-frame clones only, minus some. The sample yields 130,000 or so clones, around 89% seen once. Sequences were obtained from peripheral blood. These TCRs come from a middle-aged man with active or convalescent COVID-19.

The rearrangement uses TRBV19 and TRBJ1-1; D gene uncertain. V lost 1 base and J lost 5, with 14 bases in between. The length of the CDR3 is 15 residues. CDR1 and CDR2 (germline): LNHDA, SQIVND (reference sequence). The CDR3 DNA reads as TGTGCCAGTAGTATAGGTATCGAGGGAGGTACTGAAGCTTTCTTT. Its translation is CASSIGIEGGTEAFF. Filled out from reference TRBV19 and TRBJ1-1, the complete variable domain reads DGGITQSPKYLFRKEGQNVTLSCEQNLNHDAMYWYRQDPGQGLRLIYYSQIVNDFQKGDIAEGYSVSREKKESFPLTVTSAQKNPTAFYLCASSIGIEGGTEAFFGQGTRLTVV.

J is TRBJ2-1 and V is TRBV23-1, with TRBD1 matching 7 bases. TRBV23-1 belongs to the ORF category, with a function that is uncertain. This CDR3 has 17 amino acids. V lost 4 bases to trimming and J lost 3 bases; unmatched junction nucleotides: 12. The CDR3, as DNA: TGCGCCAGCAGTCTTCCCGACGGTGCAGGGGGCTACAATGAGCAGTTCTTC. Protein: CASSLPDGAGGYNEQFF.

The chain links TRBV7-9 to TRBJ2-1; 14 bases fit TRBD2. The CDR3 spans 17 residues. CDR1 and CDR2 from the germline V gene are SEHNR and FQNEAQ (reference sequence). The ends lost 3 bases at V and 7 bases at J; junction bases unmatched: 8. CDR3 sequence reads: CASSFRLAGGRSNEQFF. CDR3 nucleotides: TGTGCCAGCAGCTTTCGACTAGCGGGAGGGAGGTCGAATGAGCAGTTCTTC.

V gene TRBV7-7 combines with J gene TRBJ2-7, with D possibly TRBD1 on 6 matching bases. V was pared by 7 bases and J by 2 bases, with 21 bases between. The CDR3 consists of 16 residues. Germline assignment: CDR1 SSHAT and CDR2 FNYEAQ (reference sequence). The DNA of the CDR3 is TGTGCCAGCACCTGGGAAGTGTGGGGGCCAACCTACGAGCAGTACTTC. It is translated as CASTWEVWGPTYEQYF.

This rearrangement joins TRBV5-1 to TRBJ1-2; D uncertain. Between the trimmed V and J ends, which lost 5 bases and 2 bases, there was a span of 10 bases. The CDR3 is made up of 13 amino acids. Germline V gives CDR1 SGHRS, CDR2 YFSETQ. This CDR3 is CASSREVNYGYTF. The CDR3, as DNA: TGCGCCAGCAGTCGCGAAGTGAACTATGGCTACACCTTC.

This sequence joins TRBV5-6 and TRBJ2-7; unclear D gene. Trimming removed 3 bases at V and 6 bases at J, with 16 bases between. The CDR3 is 14 residues long. The V gene's germline CDR1 is SGHDT and CDR2 YYEEEE. As DNA, the CDR3 is TGTGCCAGCAGCTCCACTGTGGGCGTCGGCGAGCAGTACTTC. Protein: CASSSTVGVGEQYF.

This chain joins TRBV30 and TRBJ2-5, with TRBD2 matching 11 bases. CDR3 size: 18 residues. Germline-derived CDR1 and CDR2 are GTSNPN and SVGIG (reference sequence). Trimming removed 1 base from V and 0 bases from J; junction bases left unmatched: 10. Here the CDR3 reads CAWSAIPLAGGYQETQYF. In DNA, the CDR3 is TGTGCCTGGAGTGCTATCCCCCTAGCGGGGGGCTACCAAGAGACCCAGTACTTC.

This CDR3 is CASSIGQGGQETQYF. The CDR3 nucleotides read TGCGCCAGCAGCATCGGACAGGGAGGGCAAGAGACCCAGTACTTC. The chain is built from TRBV5-1 and TRBJ2-5, with D perhaps matching TRBD1 (8 bases). Between the trimmed V and J ends, which lost 4 bases and 2 bases, there was a span of 15 bases. The V gene's germline CDR1 is SGHRS and CDR2 YFSETQ. The CDR3 extends over 15 amino acids. Full variable domain (outside the CDR3, taken from reference TRBV5-1 and TRBJ2-5): KAGVTQTPRYLIKTRGQQVTLSCSPISGHRSVSWYQQTPGQGLQFLFEYFSETQRNKGNFPGRFSGRQFSNSRSEMNVSTLELGDSALYLCASSIGQGGQETQYFGPGTRLLVL.

The DNA for the CDR3 is TGTGCCAGCAGTAGGACTGGAGTCCCCATCTCTGGAAACACCATATATTTT. Protein sequence: CASSRTGVPISGNTIYF. The V and J genes are TRBV6-2 or TRBV6-3 and TRBJ1-3, with D unclear. The CDR3 extends over 17 amino acids. Deletions cut 5 bases from V and 0 bases from J, with 17 bases between. Germline V gene sequence: CDR1 MNHEY, CDR2 SVGEGT.

This clone was detected once. The chain has TRBV12-5 and TRBJ2-2; possible D gene TRBD1, 6 bases. The CDR3 is 15 residues long. CDR1 is LGHNT, CDR2 FRNRAP, per germline. V lost 2 bases and J 4 bases, leaving 11 bases between the germline ends. The CDR3 spells CASGLFTGFTGELFF. The CDR3 DNA is TGTGCTAGTGGTTTGTTTACAGGGTTCACCGGGGAGCTGTTTTTT.

The chain carries TRBV7-9 and TRBJ2-3, with 12 bases that match TRBD2. V gave up 8 bases and J gave up 6 bases; unmatched junction bases: 6. The CDR3 contains 14 residues. CDR1 and CDR2 (germline): SEHNR, FQNEAQ (reference sequence). CDR3 residues: CASEASGRVDTQYF. In DNA, the CDR3 is TGTGCCAGCGAAGCTAGCGGGAGGGTGGATACGCAGTATTTT.

The chain combines TRBV5-1 with TRBJ2-7; 7 bases align to TRBD1. V shed 1 base and J 3 bases; nucleotides not matched to a gene: 1. Germline assignment: CDR1 SGHRS and CDR2 YFSETQ. CDR3 length equals 13 residues. CDR3 sequence: CASSLRDSYEQYF. CDR3 coding DNA: TGCGCCAGCAGCTTGAGGGACAGCTACGAGCAGTACTTC.

The chain employs TRBV18 and TRBJ2-6; TRBD1 agrees at 11 bases. V lost 1 base and J lost 0; bases outside the gene matches: 8. The CDR3 is 20 residues long. Germline values: CDR1 KGHSH, CDR2 LQKENI. The CDR3 DNA is TGTGCCAGCTCACCACTACGGGACAGGGGGTGGACCTCTGGGGCCAACGTCCTGACTTTC. Translating it yields CASSPLRDRGWTSGANVLTF.